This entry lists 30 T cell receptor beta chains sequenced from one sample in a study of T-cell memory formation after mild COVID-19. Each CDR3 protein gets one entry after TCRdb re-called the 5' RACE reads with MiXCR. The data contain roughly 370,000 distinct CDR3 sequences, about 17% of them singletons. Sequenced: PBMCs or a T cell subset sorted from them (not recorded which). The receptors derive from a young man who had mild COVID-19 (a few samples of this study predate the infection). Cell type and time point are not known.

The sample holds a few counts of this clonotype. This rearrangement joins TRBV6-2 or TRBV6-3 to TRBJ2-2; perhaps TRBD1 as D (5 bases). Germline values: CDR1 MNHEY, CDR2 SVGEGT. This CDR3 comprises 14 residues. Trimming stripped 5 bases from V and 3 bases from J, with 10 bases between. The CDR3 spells CASSPGMYTGELFF. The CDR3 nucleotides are TGTGCCAGCAGTCCAGGGATGTACACCGGGGAGCTGTTTTTT.

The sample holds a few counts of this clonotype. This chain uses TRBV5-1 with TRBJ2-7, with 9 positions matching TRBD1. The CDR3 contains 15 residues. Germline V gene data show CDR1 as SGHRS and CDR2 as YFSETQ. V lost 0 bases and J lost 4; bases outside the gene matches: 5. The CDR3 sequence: CASSLGDRGWYEQYF. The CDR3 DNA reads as TGCGCCAGCAGCTTGGGTGACAGGGGGTGGTACGAGCAGTACTTC. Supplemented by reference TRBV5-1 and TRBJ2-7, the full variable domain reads KAGVTQTPRYLIKTRGQQVTLSCSPISGHRSVSWYQQTPGQGLQFLFEYFSETQRNKGNFPGRFSGRQFSNSRSEMNVSTLELGDSALYLCASSLGDRGWYEQYFGPGTRLTVT.

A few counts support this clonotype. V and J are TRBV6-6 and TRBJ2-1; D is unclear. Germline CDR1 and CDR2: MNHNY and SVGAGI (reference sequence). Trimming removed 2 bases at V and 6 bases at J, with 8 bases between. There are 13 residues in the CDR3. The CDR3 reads CASSYVSSNEQFF. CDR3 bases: TGTGCCAGCAGTTACGTCTCTAGCAATGAGCAGTTCTTC.

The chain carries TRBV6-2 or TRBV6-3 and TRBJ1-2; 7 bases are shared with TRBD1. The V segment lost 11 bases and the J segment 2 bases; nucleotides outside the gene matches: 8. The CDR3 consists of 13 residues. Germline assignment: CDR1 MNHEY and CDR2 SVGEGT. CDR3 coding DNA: TGTGCCGGATCACAGGGGAGGAACTATGGCTACACCTTC. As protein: CAGSQGRNYGYTF.

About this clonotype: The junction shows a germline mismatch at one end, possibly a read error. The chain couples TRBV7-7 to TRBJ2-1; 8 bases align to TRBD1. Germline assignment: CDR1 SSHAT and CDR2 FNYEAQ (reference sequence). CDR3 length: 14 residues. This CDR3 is CASSSWTGSNEQFF. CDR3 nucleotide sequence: TGTGCTAGCAGCTCCTGGACAGGGAGCAATGAGCAGTTCTTC.

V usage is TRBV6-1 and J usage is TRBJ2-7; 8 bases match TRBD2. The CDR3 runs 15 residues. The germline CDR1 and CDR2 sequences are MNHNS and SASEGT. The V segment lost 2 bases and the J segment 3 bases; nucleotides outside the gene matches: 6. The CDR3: CASSESGLGDYEQYV. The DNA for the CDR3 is TGTGCCAGCAGTGAATCGGGACTAGGAGACTACGAGCAGTACGTC.

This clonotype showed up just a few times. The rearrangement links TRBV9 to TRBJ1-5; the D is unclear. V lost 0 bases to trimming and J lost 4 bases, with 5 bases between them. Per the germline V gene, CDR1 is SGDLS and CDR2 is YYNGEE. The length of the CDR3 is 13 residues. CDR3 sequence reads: CASSVDLNQPQHF. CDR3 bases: TGTGCCAGCAGCGTAGACCTGAATCAGCCCCAGCATTTT.

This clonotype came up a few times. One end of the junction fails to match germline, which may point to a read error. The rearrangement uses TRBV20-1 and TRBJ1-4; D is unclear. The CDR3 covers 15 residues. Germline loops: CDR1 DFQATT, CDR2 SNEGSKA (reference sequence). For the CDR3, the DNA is TGCAGCGCTAGAGACCCTGGGATAGTTAATGAAAAACTGTTTTTT. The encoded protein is CSARDPGIVNEKLFF.

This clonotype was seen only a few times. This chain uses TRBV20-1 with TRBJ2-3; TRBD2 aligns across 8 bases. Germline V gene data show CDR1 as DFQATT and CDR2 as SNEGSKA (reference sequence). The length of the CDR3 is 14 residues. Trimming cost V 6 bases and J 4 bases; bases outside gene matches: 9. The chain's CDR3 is CSARSGGEADTQYF. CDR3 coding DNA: TGCAGTGCACGCAGCGGGGGAGAAGCAGATACGCAGTATTTT.

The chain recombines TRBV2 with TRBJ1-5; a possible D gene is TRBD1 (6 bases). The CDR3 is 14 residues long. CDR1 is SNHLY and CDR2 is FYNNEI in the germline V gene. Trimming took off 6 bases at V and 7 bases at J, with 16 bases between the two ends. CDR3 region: CASREYRVNQPQHF. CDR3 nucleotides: TGTGCCAGCAGGGAATACAGGGTTAACCAGCCCCAGCATTTT. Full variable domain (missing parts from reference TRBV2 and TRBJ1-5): EPEVTQTPSHQVTQMGQEVILRCVPISNHLYFYWYRQILGQKVEFLVSFYNNEISEKSEIFDDQFSVERPDGSNFTLKIRSTKLEDSAMYFCASREYRVNQPQHFGDGTRLSIL.

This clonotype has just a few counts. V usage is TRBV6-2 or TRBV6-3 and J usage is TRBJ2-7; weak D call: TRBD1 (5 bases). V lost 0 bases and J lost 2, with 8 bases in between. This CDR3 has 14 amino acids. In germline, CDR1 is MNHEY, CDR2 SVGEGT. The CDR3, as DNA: TGTGCCAGCAGTTACTCTGGCAGGGCCTACGAGCAGTACGTC. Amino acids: CASSYSGRAYEQYV.

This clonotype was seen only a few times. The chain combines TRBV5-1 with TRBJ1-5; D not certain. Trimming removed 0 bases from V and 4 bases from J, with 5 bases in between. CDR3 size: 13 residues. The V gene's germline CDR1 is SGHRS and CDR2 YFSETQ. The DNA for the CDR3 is TGCGCCAGCAGCTTGGGGAAAAATCAGCCCCAGCATTTT. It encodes CASSLGKNQPQHF.

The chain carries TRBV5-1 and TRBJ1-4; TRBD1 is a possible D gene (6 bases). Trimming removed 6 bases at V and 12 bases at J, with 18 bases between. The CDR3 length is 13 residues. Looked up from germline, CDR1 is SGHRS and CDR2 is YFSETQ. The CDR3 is CASTFQGLGELFF. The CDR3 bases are TGCGCCAGCACTTTCCAGGGGCTCGGGGAACTGTTTTTT.

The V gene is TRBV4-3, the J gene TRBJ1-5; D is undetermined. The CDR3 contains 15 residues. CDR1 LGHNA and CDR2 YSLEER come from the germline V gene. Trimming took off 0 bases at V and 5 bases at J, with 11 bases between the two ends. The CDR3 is CASSQDYGTHQPQHF. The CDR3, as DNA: TGCGCCAGCAGCCAAGACTACGGCACACATCAGCCCCAGCATTTT.

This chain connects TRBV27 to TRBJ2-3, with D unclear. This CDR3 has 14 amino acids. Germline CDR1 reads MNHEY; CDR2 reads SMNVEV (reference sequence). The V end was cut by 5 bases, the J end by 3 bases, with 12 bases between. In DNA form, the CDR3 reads TGTGCCAGCAGTCCCCGGATTTCGACAGATACGCAGTATTTT. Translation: CASSPRISTDTQYF.

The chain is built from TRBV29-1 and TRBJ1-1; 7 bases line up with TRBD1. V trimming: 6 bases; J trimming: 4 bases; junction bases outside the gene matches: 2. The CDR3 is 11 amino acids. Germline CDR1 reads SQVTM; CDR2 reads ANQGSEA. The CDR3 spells CSVRGLTEAFF. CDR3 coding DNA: TGCAGCGTAAGGGGGCTCACTGAAGCTTTCTTT.

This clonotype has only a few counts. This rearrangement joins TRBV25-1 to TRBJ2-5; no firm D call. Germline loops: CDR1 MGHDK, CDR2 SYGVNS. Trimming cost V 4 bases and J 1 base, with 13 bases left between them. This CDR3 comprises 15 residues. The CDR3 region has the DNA TGTGCCAGCAGTGTAGGTTTACAGCTCCAAGAGACCCAGTACTTC. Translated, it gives CASSVGLQLQETQYF. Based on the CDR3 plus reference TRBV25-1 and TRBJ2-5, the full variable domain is EADIYQTPRYLVIGTGKKITLECSQTMGHDKMYWYQQDPGMELHLIHYSYGVNSTEKGDLSSESTVSRIRTEHFPLTLESARPSHTSQYLCASSVGLQLQETQYFGPGTRLLVL.

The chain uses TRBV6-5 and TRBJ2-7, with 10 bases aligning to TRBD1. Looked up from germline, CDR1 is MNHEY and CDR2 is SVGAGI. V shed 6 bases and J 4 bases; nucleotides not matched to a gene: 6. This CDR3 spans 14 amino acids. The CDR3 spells CASRPGQGGYEQYF. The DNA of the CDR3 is TGTGCCAGCAGACCCGGACAGGGGGGTTACGAGCAGTACTTC.

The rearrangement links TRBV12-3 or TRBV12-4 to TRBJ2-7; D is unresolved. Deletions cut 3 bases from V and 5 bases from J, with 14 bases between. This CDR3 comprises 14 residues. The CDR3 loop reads CASSFASVGNEQYF. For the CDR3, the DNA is TGTGCCAGCAGTTTTGCCAGCGTGGGGAACGAGCAGTACTTC.

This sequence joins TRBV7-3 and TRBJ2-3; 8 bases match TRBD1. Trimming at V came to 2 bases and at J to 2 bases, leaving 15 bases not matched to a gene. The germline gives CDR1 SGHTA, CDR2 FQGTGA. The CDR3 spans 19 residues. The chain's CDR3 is CASSLLGPSTGGFTDTQYF. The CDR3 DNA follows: TGTGCCAGCAGCTTACTGGGTCCCTCTACAGGGGGTTTCACAGATACGCAGTATTTT.

CDR3 loop: CASRDSGRPFF. CDR3 bases: TGTGCCAGCCGAGACTCCGGCAGGCCCTTCTTC. V is TRBV6-5 and J is TRBJ2-1; no firm D call. This CDR3 has 11 residues. V was pared by 8 bases and J by 16 bases, with 18 bases between. CDR1 is MNHEY, CDR2 SVGAGI, per germline.

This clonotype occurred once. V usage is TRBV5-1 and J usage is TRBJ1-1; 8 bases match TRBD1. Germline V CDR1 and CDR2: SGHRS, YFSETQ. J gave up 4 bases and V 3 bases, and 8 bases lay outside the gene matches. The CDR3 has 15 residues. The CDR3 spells CASSWGQGAATEAFF. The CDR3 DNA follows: TGCGCCAGCAGCTGGGGCCAGGGGGCGGCCACTGAAGCTTTCTTT.

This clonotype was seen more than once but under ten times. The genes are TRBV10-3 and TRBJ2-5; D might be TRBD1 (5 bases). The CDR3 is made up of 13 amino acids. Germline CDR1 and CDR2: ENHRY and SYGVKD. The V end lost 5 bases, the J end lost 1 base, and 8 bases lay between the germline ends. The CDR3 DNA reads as TGTGCCATCAGTACAGGACCCCAAGAGACCCAGTACTTC. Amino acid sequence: CAISTGPQETQYF.

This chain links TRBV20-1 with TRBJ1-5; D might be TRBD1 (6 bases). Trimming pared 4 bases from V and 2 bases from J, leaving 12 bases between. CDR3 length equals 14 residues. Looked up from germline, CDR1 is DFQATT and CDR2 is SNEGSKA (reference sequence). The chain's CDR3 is CSAINRVGNQPQHF. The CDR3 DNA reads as TGCAGTGCTATTAACAGGGTGGGCAATCAGCCCCAGCATTTT.

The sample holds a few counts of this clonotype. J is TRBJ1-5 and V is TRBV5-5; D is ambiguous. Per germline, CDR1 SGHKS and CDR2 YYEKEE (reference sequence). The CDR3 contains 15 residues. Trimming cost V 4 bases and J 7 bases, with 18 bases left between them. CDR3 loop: CASSPDAGRVQPQHF. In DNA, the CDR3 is TGTGCCAGCAGCCCAGATGCCGGGCGCGTACAGCCCCAGCATTTT.

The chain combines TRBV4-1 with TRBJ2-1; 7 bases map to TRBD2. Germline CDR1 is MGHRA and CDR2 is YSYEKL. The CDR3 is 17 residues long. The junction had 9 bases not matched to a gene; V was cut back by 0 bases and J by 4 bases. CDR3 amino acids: CASSQDYRRGGYNEQFF. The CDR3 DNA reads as TGCGCCAGCAGCCAAGATTATCGGAGGGGAGGGTACAATGAGCAGTTCTTC.

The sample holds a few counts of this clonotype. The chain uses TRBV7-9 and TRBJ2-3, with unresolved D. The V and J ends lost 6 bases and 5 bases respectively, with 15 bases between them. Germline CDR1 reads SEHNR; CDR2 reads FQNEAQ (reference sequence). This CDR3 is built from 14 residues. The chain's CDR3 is CASRLPAGVDTQYF. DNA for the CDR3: TGTGCCAGCAGACTCCCCGCTGGAGTAGATACGCAGTATTTT.

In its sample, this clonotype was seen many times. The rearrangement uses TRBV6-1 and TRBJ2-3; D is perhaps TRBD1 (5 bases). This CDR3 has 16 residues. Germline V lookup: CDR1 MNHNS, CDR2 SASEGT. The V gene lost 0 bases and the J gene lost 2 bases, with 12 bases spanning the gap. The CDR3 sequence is CASSEARATNTDTQYF. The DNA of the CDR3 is TGTGCCAGCAGTGAAGCCAGGGCTACGAACACAGATACGCAGTATTTT.

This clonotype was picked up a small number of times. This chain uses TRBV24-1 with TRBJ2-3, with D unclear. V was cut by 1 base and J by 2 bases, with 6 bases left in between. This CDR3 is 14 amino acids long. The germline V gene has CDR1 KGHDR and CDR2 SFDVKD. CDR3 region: CATSDFSLTDTQYF. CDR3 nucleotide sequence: TGTGCCACCAGTGATTTCAGCCTCACAGATACGCAGTATTTT.

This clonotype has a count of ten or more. This chain's CDR3 is CASSQGPGPGSYEQYF. DNA for the CDR3: TGCGCCAGCAGCCAGGGTCCGGGGCCAGGCTCCTACGAGCAGTACTTC. This chain joins TRBV4-1 and TRBJ2-7, with D perhaps TRBD1 or TRBD2 (5 bases each). The CDR3 totals 16 residues. CDR1 MGHRA and CDR2 YSYEKL come from the germline V gene. With 3 bases removed from V and 0 bases from J, the gap between germline ends came to 15 bases.